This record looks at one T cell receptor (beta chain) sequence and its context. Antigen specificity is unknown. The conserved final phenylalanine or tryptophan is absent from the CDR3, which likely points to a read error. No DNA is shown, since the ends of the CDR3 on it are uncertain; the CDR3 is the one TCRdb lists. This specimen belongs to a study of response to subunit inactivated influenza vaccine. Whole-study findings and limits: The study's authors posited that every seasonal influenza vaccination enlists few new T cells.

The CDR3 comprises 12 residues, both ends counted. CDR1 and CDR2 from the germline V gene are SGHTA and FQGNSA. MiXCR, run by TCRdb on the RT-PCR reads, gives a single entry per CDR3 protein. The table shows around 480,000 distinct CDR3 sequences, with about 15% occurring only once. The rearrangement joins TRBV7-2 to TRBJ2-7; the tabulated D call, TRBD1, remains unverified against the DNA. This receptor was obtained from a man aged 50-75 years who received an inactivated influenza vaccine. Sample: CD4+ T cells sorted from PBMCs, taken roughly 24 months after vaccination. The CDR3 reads CASSSWGVSPTI.